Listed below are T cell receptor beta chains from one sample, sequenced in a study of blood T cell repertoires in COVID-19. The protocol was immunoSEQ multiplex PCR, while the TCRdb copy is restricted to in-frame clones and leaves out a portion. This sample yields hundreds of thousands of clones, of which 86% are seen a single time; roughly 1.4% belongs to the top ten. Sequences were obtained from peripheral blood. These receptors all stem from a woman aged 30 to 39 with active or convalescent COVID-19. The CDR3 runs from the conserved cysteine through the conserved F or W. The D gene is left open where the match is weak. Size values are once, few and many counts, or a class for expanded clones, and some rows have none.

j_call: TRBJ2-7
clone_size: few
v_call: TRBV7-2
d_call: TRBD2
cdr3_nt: TGTGCCAGCAGCACAGGTGGACTAGCGGGACGCGAGCAGTACTTC
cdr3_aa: CASSTGGLAGREQYF

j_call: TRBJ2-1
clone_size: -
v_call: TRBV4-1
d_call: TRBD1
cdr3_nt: TGCGCCAGCAGCCCCACCTGGGGCGGGACAGGGGGGAGTGAGCAGTTCTTC
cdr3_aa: CASSPTWGGTGGSEQFF

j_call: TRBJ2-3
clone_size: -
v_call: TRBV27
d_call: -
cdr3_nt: TGTGCCAGCACCTGGGGCGCCGGAGATACGCAGTATTTT
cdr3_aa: CASTWGAGDTQYF

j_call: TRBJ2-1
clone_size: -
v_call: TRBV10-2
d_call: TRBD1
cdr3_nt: TGCGCCAGCCTGGACAGGGATCACAATGAGCAGTTCTTC
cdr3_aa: CASLDRDHNEQFF

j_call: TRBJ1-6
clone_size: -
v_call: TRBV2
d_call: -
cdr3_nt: TGTGCCAGCAACGAGCACAGGAATAATTCACCCCTCCACTTT
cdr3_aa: CASNEHRNNSPLHF

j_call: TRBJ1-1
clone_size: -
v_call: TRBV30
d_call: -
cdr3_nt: TGTGCCTGGAGTGTACTCCTATTCGGTGTTCTGGACACTGAAGCTTTCTTT
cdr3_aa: CAWSVLLFGVLDTEAFF

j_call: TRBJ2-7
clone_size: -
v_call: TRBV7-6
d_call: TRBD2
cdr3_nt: TGTGCCAGCAGCATGGGACTAGCGGGAAACTACGAGCAGTACTTC
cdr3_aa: CASSMGLAGNYEQYF

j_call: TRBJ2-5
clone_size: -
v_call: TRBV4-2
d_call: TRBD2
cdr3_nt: TGTGCCAGCAGCCAAGGTTTTCTAGCGGGAGAAGAGACCCAGTACTTC
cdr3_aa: CASSQGFLAGEETQYF

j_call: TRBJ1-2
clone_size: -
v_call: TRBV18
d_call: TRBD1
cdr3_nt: TGTGCCAGCTCACAAGAGCAGGGGGCTTACTATGGCTACACCTTC
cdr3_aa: CASSQEQGAYYGYTF

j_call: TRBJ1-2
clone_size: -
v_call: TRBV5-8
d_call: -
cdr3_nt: TGTGCCAGCAGCTTGGACAGCATTAACTATGGCTACACCTTC
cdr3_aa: CASSLDSINYGYTF

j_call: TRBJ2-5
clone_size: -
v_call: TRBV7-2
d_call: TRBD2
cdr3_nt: TGTGCCAGCAGCTACATAGCGGGGGGGCGAGAGACCCAGTACTTC
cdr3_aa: CASSYIAGGRETQYF

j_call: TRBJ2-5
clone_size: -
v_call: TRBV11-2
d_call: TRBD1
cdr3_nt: TGTGCCAGCAGCTCGGAGACAGGGTGGGAGACCCAGTACTTC
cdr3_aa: CASSSETGWETQYF

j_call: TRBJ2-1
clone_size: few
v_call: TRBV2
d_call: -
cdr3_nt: TGTGCCAGCAGGGCGGACACTGGATACAATGAGCAGTTCTTC
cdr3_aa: CASRADTGYNEQFF

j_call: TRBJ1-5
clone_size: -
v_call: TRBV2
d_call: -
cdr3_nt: TGTGCCAGCAGGTACAGTGGCAATCAGCCCCAGCATTTT
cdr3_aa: CASRYSGNQPQHF

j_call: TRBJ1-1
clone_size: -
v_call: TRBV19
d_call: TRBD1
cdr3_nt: TGTGCCAGTAGTATACCCCCGGACAGGGGGGTGAGTAGTGAAGCTTTCTTT
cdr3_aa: CASSIPPDRGVSSEAFF

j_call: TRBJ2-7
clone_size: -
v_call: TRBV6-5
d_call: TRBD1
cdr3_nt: TGTGCCAGCAAAACGGACAGGGCTAGGGAGCAGTACTTC
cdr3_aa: CASKTDRAREQYF

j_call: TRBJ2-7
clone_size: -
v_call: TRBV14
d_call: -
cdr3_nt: TGTGCCAGCAGCGCTAGCCCGGGGGGCTCTAAGTACTTC
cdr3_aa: CASSASPGGSKYF

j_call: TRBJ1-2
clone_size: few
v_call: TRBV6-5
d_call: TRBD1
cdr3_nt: TGTGCCAGCAGGGCAGGGGGCTACTATGGCTACACCTTC
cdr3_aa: CASRAGGYYGYTF

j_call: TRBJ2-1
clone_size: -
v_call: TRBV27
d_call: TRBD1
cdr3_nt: TGTGCCAGCAGTTTATCGGCGTTACAGGGGCTATACAATGAGCAGTTCTTC
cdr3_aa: CASSLSALQGLYNEQFF

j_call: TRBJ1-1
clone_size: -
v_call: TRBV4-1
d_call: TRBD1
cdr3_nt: TGCGCCAGCAGCCAATCATCTACAGGGGGCTCTGAAGCTTTCTTT
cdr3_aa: CASSQSSTGGSEAFF

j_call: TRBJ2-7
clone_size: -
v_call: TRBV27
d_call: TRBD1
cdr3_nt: TGTGCCAGCAGGCCCTTATTCGGGACAGGGGGCGCCTACGAGCAGTACTTC
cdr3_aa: CASRPLFGTGGAYEQYF

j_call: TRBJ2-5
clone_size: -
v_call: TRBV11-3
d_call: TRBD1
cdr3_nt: TGTGCCAGCAGCCTAGGACAGGGTCCCCAAGAGACCCAGTACTTC
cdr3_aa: CASSLGQGPQETQYF

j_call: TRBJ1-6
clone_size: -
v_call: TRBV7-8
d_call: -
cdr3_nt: TGTGCCAGCAGCTTACAGCGGAATTCACCCCTCCACTTT
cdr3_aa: CASSLQRNSPLHF

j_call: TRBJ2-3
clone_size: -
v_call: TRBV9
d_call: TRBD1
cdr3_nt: TGTGCCAGCAGCGCCCAGACAGGGGTGGATACGCAGTATTTT
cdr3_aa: CASSAQTGVDTQYF

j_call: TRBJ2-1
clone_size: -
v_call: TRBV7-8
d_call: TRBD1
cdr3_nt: TGTGCCAGCAGTGCTAGAGAGGGGGCAGGTGAGCAGTTCTTC
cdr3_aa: CASSAREGAGEQFF

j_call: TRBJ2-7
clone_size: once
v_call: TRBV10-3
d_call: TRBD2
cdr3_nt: TGTGCCATCGCTAGCGGGAGGGGGGAGCAGTACTTC
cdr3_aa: CAIASGRGEQYF

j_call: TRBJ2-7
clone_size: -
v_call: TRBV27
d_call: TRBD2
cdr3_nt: TGTGCCAGCAGCCCCATTGGGCGGGAGGTATACGAGCAGTACTTC
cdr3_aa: CASSPIGREVYEQYF

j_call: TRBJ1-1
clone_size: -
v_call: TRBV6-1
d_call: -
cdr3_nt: TGTGCCAGCAGTGAAGGGCAGGGCTTAGGTGAAGCTTTCTTT
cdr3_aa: CASSEGQGLGEAFF

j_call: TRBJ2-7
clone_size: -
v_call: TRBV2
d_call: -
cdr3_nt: TGTGCCAGCAGAGGACAGACCTCCTCCTACGAGCAGTACTTC
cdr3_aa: CASRGQTSSYEQYF

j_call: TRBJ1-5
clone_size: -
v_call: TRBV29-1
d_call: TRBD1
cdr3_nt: TGCAGCGTTTCCGGGACAGGGGGTTGGCAGCCCCAGCATTTT
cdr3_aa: CSVSGTGGWQPQHF

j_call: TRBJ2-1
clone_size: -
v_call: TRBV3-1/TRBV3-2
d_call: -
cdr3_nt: TGTGCCAGCAGCCAAGATCCGGGGGCGCGGGGGAATGAGCAGTTCTTC
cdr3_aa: CASSQDPGARGNEQFF

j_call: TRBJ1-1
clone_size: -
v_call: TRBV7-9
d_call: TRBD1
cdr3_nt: TGTGCCAGCAGCCAGGGACAGTTCGTTACGAGGGCTTTCTTT
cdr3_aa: CASSQGQFVTRAFF

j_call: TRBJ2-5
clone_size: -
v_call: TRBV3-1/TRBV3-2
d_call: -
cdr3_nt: TGTGCCAGCAGCCAATATGGCAGGGACCAAGAGACCCAGTACTTC
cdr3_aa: CASSQYGRDQETQYF

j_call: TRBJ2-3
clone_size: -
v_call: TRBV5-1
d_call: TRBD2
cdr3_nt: TGCGCCAGCAGCTTGAGGACTAGCGGGGTTGGAGATACGCAGTATTTT
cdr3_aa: CASSLRTSGVGDTQYF

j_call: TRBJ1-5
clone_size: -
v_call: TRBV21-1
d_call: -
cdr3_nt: TGTGCCAGCAGCAAAGCCGAGACAGGGGAGGAGAGCAATCAGCCCCAGCATTTT
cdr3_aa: CASSKAETGEESNQPQHF

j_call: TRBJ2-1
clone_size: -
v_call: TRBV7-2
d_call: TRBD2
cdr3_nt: TGTGCCAGCAGTCCCAACCGGGGGGCCTACAATGAGCAGTTCTTC
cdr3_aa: CASSPNRGAYNEQFF

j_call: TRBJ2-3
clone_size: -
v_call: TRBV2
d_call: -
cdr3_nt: TGTGCCAGCAGAGACTACCGATCGGTGACAGATACGCAGTATTTT
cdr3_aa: CASRDYRSVTDTQYF

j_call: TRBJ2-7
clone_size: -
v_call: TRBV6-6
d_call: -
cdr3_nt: TGTGCCAGCAGCCCTGCCCCAGCCTACGAGCAGTACTTC
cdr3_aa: CASSPAPAYEQYF

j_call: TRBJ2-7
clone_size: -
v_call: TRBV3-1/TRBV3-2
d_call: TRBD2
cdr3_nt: TGTGCCAGCAAGGACTTAGCGGGGCCCTCTCCGGGCGAGCAGTACTTC
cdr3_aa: CASKDLAGPSPGEQYF

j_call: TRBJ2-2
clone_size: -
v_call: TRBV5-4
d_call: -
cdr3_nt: TGTGCCAGCAGCTTGGGTTACGGCGGGGAGCTGTTTTTT
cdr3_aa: CASSLGYGGELFF

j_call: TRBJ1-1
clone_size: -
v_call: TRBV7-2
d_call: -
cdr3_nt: TGTGCCAGCAGCACACGACGGGAGAACACTGAAGCTTTCTTT
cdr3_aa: CASSTRRENTEAFF

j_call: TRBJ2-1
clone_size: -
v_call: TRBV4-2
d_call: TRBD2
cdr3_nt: TGTGCCAGCAGCCAAGATGCGCTAGCGGGGCCCGGCAATGAGCAGTTCTTC
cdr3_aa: CASSQDALAGPGNEQFF

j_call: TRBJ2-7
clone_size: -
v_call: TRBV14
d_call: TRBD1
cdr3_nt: TGTGCCAGCAGCCGTGCCGGGACAGCCTACGAGCAGTACTTC
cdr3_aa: CASSRAGTAYEQYF

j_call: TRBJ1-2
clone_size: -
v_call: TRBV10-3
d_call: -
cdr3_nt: TGTGCCATCACTCCCGACAGTAACATTAACTATGGCTACACCTTC
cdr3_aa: CAITPDSNINYGYTF

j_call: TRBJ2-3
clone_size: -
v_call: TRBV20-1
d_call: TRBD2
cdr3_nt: TGCAGTGCTAGTGTTCCTAGCGGGGGGTGGGCGGATACGCAGTATTTT
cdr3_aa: CSASVPSGGWADTQYF

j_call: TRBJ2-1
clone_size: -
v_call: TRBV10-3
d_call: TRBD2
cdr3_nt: TGTGCCATCAGTGAGTCCGGGGGGGGATCCTACAATGAGCAGTTCTTC
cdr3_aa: CAISESGGGSYNEQFF

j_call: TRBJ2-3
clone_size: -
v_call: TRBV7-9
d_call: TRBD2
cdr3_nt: TGTGCCAGCAGCTCGGGTAGCGGGCAGGCAGATACGCAGTATTTT
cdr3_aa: CASSSGSGQADTQYF

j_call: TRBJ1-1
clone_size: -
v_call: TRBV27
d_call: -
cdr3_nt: TGTGCCAGCAGTCCCGATCAGAGGCCGGCTGAAGCTTTCTTT
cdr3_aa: CASSPDQRPAEAFF

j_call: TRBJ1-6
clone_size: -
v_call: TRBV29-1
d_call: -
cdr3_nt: TGCAGCGTTAGGCCGCAGGCTAATTCACCCCTCCACTTT
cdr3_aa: CSVRPQANSPLHF

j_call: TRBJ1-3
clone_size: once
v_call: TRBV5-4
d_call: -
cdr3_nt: TGTGCCAGCAGCTTGGGTGGACAGAGCTCTGGAAACACCATATATTTT
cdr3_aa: CASSLGGQSSGNTIYF